This TCR beta chain comes out of a study of blood T cell repertoires in COVID-19. Resolution of symptoms, clearance, or two negative PCRs was present in recovered Cohort 3 donors. The V gene end was trimmed by 4 bases and the J gene end by 5 bases; junction bases not matched to a gene: 7. The CDR3 contains 14 residues. Per germline, CDR1 SGHNT and CDR2 YYREEE (reference sequence). The repertoire was sequenced with immunoSEQ multiplex PCR; TCRdb's copy has only in-frame clones and lacks some. Of 150,000 to 200,000 clones detected, around 82% appear once; the ten largest clones hold 4.5% to 7.5%. The sample consisted of PBMCs or T cells enriched from blood (not recorded which). The TCR sequence derives from a middle-aged man who had recovered from COVID-19. V and J are TRBV5-4 and TRBJ2-5; TRBD1 aligns across 8 bases. Here the CDR3 DNA reads TGTGCCAGCAGCACCGGACAGGGTGGGGAGACCCAGTACTTC. Its protein product is CASSTGQGGETQYF.